These 23 T cell receptor beta chains were all obtained from the same sample, sequenced in a study of OX40 agonist ivuxolimab in advanced cancers. Profiled with immunoSEQ multiplex PCR; TCRdb holds only in-frame clones, not every one. This sample has approximately 56,000 clones, with around four fifths found just once. This specimen was CD4+ or CD8+ T cells sorted from blood, taken in a trial of the OX40 agonist ivuxolimab. These receptors all stem from an adult with an advanced solid tumor such as melanoma, head and neck, liver or kidney cancer.

The rearrangement uses TRBV9 and TRBJ2-3, with 8 bases matching TRBD1. CDR1 and CDR2 from the germline V gene are SGDLS and YYNGEE. This CDR3 is 14 amino acids long. Trimming at V came to 3 bases and at J to 3 bases, leaving 3 bases not matched to a gene. The DNA for the CDR3 is TGTGCCAGCAGCGCGGACAGGGCTACAGATACGCAGTATTTT. Its translation is CASSADRATDTQYF.

J is TRBJ2-5 and V is TRBV9; possibly TRBD1 for D (6 bases). Deletions cut 4 bases from V and 5 bases from J, with 15 bases between. Germline V gives CDR1 SGDLS, CDR2 YYNGEE. The length of the CDR3 is 14 residues. CDR3 in amino acids: CASSPTQGPETQYF. The CDR3 DNA sequence: TGTGCCAGCAGCCCAACACAGGGACCCGAGACCCAGTACTTC.

This chain joins TRBV21-1 and TRBJ2-1. TRBV21-1 is deemed a pseudogene. The length of the CDR3 is 16 residues. CDR3 DNA: TGTGCCAGCAGCAAATCTGGGAACAGCGCCTACAATGAGCAGTTCTTC. It codes for CASSKSGNSAYNEQFF.

The rearrangement links TRBV2 to TRBJ2-7; weak D call: TRBD2 (6 bases). Germline values: CDR1 SNHLY, CDR2 FYNNEI. V was cut by 2 bases and J by 3 bases, with 11 bases left in between. The CDR3 extends over 14 amino acids. Here the CDR3 DNA reads TGTGCCAGCAGTGAAACTACGGGGGTCTACGAGCAGTACTTC. Translated, it gives CASSETTGVYEQYF.

The J gene is TRBJ2-3, the V gene TRBV5-6; 9 positions agree with TRBD2. Germline V CDR1 and CDR2: SGHDT, YYEEEE. This CDR3 comprises 17 residues. The V gene end was trimmed by 2 bases and the J gene end by 1 base; junction bases not matched to a gene: 8. The DNA for the CDR3 is TGTGCCAGCAGCTTTGCGGGGGGGGCATCGGGCACAGATACGCAGTATTTT. Translation gives CASSFAGGASGTDTQYF.

This sequence joins TRBV6-5 and TRBJ2-7; 8 bases are shared with TRBD2. Trimming at V came to 2 bases and at J to 6 bases, leaving 12 bases not matched to a gene. There are 16 residues in the CDR3. CDR1 is MNHEY, CDR2 SVGAGI, per germline. CDR3 region: CASSYKAGGRASEQYF. CDR3 DNA: TGTGCCAGCAGTTACAAGGCGGGGGGTCGAGCATCCGAGCAGTACTTC.

V and J are TRBV28 and TRBJ2-7; 10 nucleotides agree with TRBD1. Looked up from germline, CDR1 is MDHEN and CDR2 is SYDVKM. The trim removed 6 bases at V and 4 bases at J, leaving 3 bases unmatched. The CDR3 totals 13 residues. The CDR3 DNA reads as TGTGCCAGCAGAAGGACAGGGGGGTACGAGCAGTACTTC. As protein: CASRRTGGYEQYF.

The V call is TRBV9, the J call TRBJ2-1; 9 nucleotides agree with TRBD1. The CDR3 loop spans 16 amino acids. Looked up from germline, CDR1 is SGDLS and CDR2 is YYNGEE. The trim removed 6 bases at V and 3 bases at J, leaving 10 bases unmatched. This CDR3 is CASTKLGQGGYNEQFF. As DNA, the CDR3 is TGTGCCAGCACCAAGTTGGGACAGGGAGGCTACAATGAGCAGTTCTTC.

The chain couples TRBV5-4 to TRBJ2-3; possible D gene TRBD2, 6 bases. V lost 1 base to trimming and J lost 0 bases, with 9 bases between them. The CDR3 totals 15 residues. Germline values: CDR1 SGHNT, CDR2 YYREEE (reference sequence). In nucleotides, the CDR3 is TGTGCCAGCAGCTTGTTCGGGGGTAGCACAGATACGCAGTATTTT. It encodes CASSLFGGSTDTQYF.

The chain is built from TRBV5-1 and TRBJ2-2; the D call may be TRBD1 or TRBD2 (6 bases each). The CDR3 extends over 16 amino acids. V was trimmed by 0 bases and J by 6 bases, leaving 15 bases between them. Germline V gene data show CDR1 as SGHRS and CDR2 as YFSETQ. CDR3 amino acids: CASSLGGTSLPGELFF. The CDR3, as DNA: TGCGCCAGCAGCTTGGGCGGGACATCCTTACCCGGGGAGCTGTTTTTT. Full variable domain (outside the CDR3, taken from reference TRBV5-1 and TRBJ2-2): KAGVTQTPRYLIKTRGQQVTLSCSPISGHRSVSWYQQTPGQGLQFLFEYFSETQRNKGNFPGRFSGRQFSNSRSEMNVSTLELGDSALYLCASSLGGTSLPGELFFGEGSRLTVL.

This chain joins TRBV5-1 and TRBJ2-3; 11 bases align to TRBD2. After removal of 1 base from V and 6 bases from J, the junction contained 7 bases not matched to a gene. CDR3 size: 16 residues. Germline assignment: CDR1 SGHRS and CDR2 YFSETQ. This CDR3 is CASSLLLAGGRDTQYF. The CDR3 nucleotides are TGCGCCAGCAGCTTGCTGCTAGCGGGGGGCCGGGATACGCAGTATTTT.

At least ten counts were recorded for this clone. The chain is built from TRBV6-6 and TRBJ1-2; 7 bases match TRBD1. V shed 6 bases and J 8 bases; nucleotides not matched to a gene: 12. Germline CDR1 MNHNY, CDR2 SVGAGI (reference sequence). There are 14 residues in the CDR3. CDR3 residues: CASRQGQRVPGYTF. DNA for the CDR3: TGTGCCAGCAGACAGGGACAGCGGGTGCCCGGCTACACCTTC.

This chain joins TRBV5-4 and TRBJ2-3; 8 nucleotides agree with TRBD2. V lost 0 bases to trimming and J lost 3 bases; unmatched junction nucleotides: 3. Germline CDR1 and CDR2: SGHNT and YYREEE (reference sequence). The CDR3 spans 15 residues. The CDR3 region has the DNA TGTGCCAGCAGCTTGGGCGGGGGGCCGACAGATACGCAGTATTTT. The encoded protein is CASSLGGGPTDTQYF.

V is TRBV5-4 and J is TRBJ2-1, with 7 bases lining up with TRBD1. Trimming at V came to 4 bases and at J to 4 bases, leaving 8 bases not matched to a gene. Germline values: CDR1 SGHNT, CDR2 YYREEE (reference sequence). This CDR3 has 15 residues. The CDR3 bases are TGTGCCAGCAGCCTGGACAGGTACGCTTACAATGAGCAGTTCTTC. Residues: CASSLDRYAYNEQFF.

The rearrangement uses TRBV11-1 and TRBJ2-7, with D possibly being TRBD2 (6 bases). Deletions cut 1 base from V and 0 bases from J, with 10 bases between. This CDR3 contains 15 residues. Germline CDR1 is SGHAT and CDR2 is FQDESV (reference sequence). CDR3 protein: CASSLEVGGSYEQYF. CDR3 coding DNA: TGTGCCAGCAGCTTAGAAGTGGGGGGCTCCTACGAGCAGTACTTC.

This chain links TRBV6-1 with TRBJ1-2; TRBD1 agrees at 12 bases. This CDR3 is 15 amino acids long. V gave up 7 bases and J gave up 6 bases; unmatched junction bases: 9. CDR1 is MNHNS and CDR2 is SASEGT in the germline V gene. The CDR3 here is CASIPIRDRGHGYTF. CDR3 sequence (DNA): TGTGCCAGCATTCCTATCCGGGACAGGGGGCATGGCTACACCTTC.

The chain carries TRBV4-2 and TRBJ2-3; possibly TRBD1 or TRBD2 for D (7 bases each). CDR1 is LGHNA, CDR2 YNFKEQ, per germline. CDR3 length: 15 residues. The CDR3 bases are TGTGGGACGGGGAGGGGGCAGGGGGGCACAGATACGCAGTATTTT. Translation gives CGTGRGQGGTDTQYF.

The J gene is TRBJ1-4, the V gene TRBV9; 9 bases line up with TRBD1. The CDR3 runs 15 residues. V lost 4 bases to trimming and J lost 4 bases; unmatched junction nucleotides: 5. Germline assignment: CDR1 SGDLS and CDR2 YYNGEE. CDR3 in DNA: TGTGCCAGCAGCAGACGACAGGGGGTTAATGAAAAACTGTTTTTT. Translating gives CASSRRQGVNEKLFF.

Remarks on this clone: The junction and the germline gene differ at one end; a read error may be behind it. The sample holds other DNA sequences that translate to the same CDR3. The CDR3 loop is CASSTNRNTGELFF. The CDR3 nucleotides are TGTGCTAGTAGTACGAACAGGAACACCGGGGAGCTGTTTTTT. The chain carries TRBV19 and TRBJ2-2; D unresolved. This CDR3 has 14 residues. CDR1 LNHDA and CDR2 SQIVND come from the germline V gene (reference sequence).

V and J are TRBV30 and TRBJ1-2; D possibly corresponds to TRBD1 (6 bases). CDR1 and CDR2 from the germline V gene are GTSNPN and SVGIG (reference sequence). The V and J ends lost 8 bases and 7 bases respectively, with 17 bases between them. The CDR3 is 12 residues long. CDR3 residues: CALGGRVFGYTF. For the CDR3, the DNA is TGTGCCCTGGGGGGGCGCGTATTTGGCTACACCTTC.

The chain recombines TRBV27 with TRBJ2-5; unclear D gene. Germline V gene lookup returns CDR1 MNHEY and CDR2 SMNVEV (reference sequence). The CDR3 covers 14 residues. The V end was cut by 8 bases, the J end by 1 base, with 14 bases between. The CDR3: CASSFFGAQETQYF. The CDR3 DNA is TGTGCCAGCTCTTTTTTCGGTGCCCAAGAGACCCAGTACTTC.

This chain connects TRBV6-1 to TRBJ1-5; 7 nucleotides match TRBD1. The trim removed 4 bases at V and 0 bases at J, leaving 3 bases unmatched. Germline V gene sequence: CDR1 MNHNS, CDR2 SASEGT. The CDR3 has 15 amino acids. The CDR3 protein is CASSGGTDSNQPQHF. DNA for the CDR3: TGTGCCAGCAGTGGCGGGACAGATAGCAATCAGCCCCAGCATTTT.

The gene calls are TRBV4-1 and TRBJ2-5, with D uncertain. CDR3 size: 14 residues. Per germline, CDR1 MGHRA and CDR2 YSYEKL. The V and J ends lost 3 bases and 0 bases respectively, with 8 bases between them. CDR3 sequence reads: CASSHLMYQETQYF. The CDR3 DNA reads TGCGCCAGCAGCCATCTTATGTACCAAGAGACCCAGTACTTC.